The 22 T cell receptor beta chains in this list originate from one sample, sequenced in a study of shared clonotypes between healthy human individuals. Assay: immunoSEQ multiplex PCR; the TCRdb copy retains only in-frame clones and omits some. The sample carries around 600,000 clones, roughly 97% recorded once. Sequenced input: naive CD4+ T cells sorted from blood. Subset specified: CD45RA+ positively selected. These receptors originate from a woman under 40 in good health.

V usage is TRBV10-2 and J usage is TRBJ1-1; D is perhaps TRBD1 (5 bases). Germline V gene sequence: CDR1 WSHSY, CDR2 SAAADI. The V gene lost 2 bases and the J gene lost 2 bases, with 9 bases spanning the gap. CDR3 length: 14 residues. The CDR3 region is CASSERQLNTEAFF. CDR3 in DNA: TGCGCCAGCAGTGAGCGACAGCTAAACACTGAAGCTTTCTTT.

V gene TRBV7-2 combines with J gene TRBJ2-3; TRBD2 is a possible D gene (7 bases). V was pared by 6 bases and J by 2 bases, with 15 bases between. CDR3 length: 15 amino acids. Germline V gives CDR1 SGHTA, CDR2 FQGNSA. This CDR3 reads CASRGGRSLTDTQYF. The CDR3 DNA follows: TGTGCCAGCAGGGGGGGGCGCTCGCTCACAGATACGCAGTATTTT.

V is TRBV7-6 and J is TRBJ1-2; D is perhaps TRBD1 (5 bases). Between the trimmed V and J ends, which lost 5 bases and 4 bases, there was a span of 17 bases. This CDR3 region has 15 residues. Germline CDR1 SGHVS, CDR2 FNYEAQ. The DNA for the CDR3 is TGTGCCAGCAGCCCGGGACCGACCAAAACCTATGGCTACACCTTC. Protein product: CASSPGPTKTYGYTF.

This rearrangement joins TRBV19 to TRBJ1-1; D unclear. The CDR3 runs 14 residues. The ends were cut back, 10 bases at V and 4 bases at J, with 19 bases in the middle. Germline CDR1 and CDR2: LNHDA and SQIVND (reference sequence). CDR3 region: CATSAEGWTTEAFF. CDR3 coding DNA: TGTGCCACCTCAGCCGAAGGCTGGACCACTGAAGCTTTCTTT.

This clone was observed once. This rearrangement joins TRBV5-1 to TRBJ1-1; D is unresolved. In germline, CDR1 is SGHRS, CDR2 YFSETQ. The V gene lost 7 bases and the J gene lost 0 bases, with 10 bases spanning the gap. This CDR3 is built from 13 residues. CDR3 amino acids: CASRAQMNTEAFF. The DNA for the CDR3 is TGCGCCAGCCGGGCACAGATGAACACTGAAGCTTTCTTT.

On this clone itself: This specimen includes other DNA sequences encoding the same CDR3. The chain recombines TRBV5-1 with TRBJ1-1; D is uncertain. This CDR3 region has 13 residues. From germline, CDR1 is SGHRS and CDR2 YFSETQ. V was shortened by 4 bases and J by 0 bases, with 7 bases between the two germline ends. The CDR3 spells CASSPDLNTEAFF. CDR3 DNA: TGCGCCAGCAGCCCCGACTTGAACACTGAAGCTTTCTTT.

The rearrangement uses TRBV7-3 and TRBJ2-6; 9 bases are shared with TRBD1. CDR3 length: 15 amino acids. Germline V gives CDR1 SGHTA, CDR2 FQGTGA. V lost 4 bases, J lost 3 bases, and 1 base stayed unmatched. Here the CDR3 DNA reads TGTGCCAGCAGCTGGACAGGGGTTGGGGCCAACGTCCTGACTTTC. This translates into CASSWTGVGANVLTF.

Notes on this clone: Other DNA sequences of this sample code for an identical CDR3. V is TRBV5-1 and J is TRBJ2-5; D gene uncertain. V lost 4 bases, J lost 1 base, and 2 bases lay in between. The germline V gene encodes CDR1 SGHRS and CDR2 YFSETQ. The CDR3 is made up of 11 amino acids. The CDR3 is CASSIQETQYF. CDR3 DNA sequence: TGCGCCAGCAGCATCCAAGAGACCCAGTACTTC. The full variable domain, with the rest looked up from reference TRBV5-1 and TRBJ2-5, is KAGVTQTPRYLIKTRGQQVTLSCSPISGHRSVSWYQQTPGQGLQFLFEYFSETQRNKGNFPGRFSGRQFSNSRSEMNVSTLELGDSALYLCASSIQETQYFGPGTRLLVL.

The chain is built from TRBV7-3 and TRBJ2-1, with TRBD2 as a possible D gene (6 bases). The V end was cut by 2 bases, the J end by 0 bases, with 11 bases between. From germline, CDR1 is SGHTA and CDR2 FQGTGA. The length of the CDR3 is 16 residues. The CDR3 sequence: CASSLFSGASYNEQFF. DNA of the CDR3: TGTGCCAGCAGCTTATTCTCGGGAGCCTCCTACAATGAGCAGTTCTTC.

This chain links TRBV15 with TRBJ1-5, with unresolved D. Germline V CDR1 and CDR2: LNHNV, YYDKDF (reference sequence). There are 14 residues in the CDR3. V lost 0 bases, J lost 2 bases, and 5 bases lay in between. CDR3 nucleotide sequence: TGTGCCACCAGCAGAGATCCGGGCAATCAGCCCCAGCATTTT. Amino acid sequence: CATSRDPGNQPQHF.

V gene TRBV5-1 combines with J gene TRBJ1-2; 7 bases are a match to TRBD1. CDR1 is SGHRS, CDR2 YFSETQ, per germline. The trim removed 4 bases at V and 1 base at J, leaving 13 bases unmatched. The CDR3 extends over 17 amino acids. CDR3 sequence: CASSRGQGGTHNYGYTF. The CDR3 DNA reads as TGCGCCAGCAGCCGAGGTCAAGGGGGCACCCATAACTATGGCTACACCTTC. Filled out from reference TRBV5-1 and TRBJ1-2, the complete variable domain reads KAGVTQTPRYLIKTRGQQVTLSCSPISGHRSVSWYQQTPGQGLQFLFEYFSETQRNKGNFPGRFSGRQFSNSRSEMNVSTLELGDSALYLCASSRGQGGTHNYGYTFGSGTRLTVV.

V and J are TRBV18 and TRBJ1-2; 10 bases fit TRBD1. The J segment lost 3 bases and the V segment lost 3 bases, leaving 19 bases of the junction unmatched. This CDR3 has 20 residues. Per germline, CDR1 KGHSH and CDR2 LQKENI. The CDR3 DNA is TGTGCCAGCTCACCTCTACTACCGGGACAGGGGCCAAACCATCACTATGGCTACACCTTC. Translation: CASSPLLPGQGPNHHYGYTF.

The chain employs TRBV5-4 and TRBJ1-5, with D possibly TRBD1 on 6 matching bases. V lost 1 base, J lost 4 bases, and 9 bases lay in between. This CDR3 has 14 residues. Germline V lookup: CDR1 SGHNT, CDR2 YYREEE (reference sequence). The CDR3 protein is CASSLWQGNQPQHF. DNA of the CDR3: TGTGCCAGCAGCTTGTGGCAGGGGAATCAGCCCCAGCATTTT.

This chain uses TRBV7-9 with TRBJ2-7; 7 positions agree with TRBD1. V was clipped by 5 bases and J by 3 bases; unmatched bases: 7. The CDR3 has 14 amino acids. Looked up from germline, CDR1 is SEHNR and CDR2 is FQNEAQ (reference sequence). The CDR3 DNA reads TGTGCCAGCAGCCCCGAGGGGGCCAGCTACGAGCAGTACTTC. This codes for CASSPEGASYEQYF.

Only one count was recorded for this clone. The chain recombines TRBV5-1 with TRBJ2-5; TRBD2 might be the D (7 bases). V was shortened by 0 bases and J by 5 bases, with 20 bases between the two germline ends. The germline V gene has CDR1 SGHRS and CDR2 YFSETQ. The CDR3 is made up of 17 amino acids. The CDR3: CASSLDPSGGLLETQYF. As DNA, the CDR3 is TGCGCCAGCAGCTTGGATCCCTCCGGGGGGCTTCTGGAGACCCAGTACTTC. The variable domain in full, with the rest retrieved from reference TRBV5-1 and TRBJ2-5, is KAGVTQTPRYLIKTRGQQVTLSCSPISGHRSVSWYQQTPGQGLQFLFEYFSETQRNKGNFPGRFSGRQFSNSRSEMNVSTLELGDSALYLCASSLDPSGGLLETQYFGPGTRLLVL.

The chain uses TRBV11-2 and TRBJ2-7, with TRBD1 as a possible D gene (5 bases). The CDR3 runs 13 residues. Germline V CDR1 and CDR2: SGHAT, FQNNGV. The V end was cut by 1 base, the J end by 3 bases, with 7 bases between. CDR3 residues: CASSLVDNYEQYF. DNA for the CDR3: TGTGCCAGCAGCTTAGTGGACAACTACGAGCAGTACTTC.

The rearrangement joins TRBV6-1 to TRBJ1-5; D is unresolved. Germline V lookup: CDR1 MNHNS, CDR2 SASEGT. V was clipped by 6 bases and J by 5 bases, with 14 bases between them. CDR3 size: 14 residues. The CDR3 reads CASSASRDYQPQHF. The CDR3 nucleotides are TGTGCCAGCAGCGCGAGTCGGGATTATCAGCCCCAGCATTTT.

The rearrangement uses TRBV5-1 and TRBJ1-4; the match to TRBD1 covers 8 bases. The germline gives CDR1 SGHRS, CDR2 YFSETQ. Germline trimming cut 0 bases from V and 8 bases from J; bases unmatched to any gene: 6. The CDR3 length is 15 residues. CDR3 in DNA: TGCGCCAGCAGCTTGGCCGGACAGGGTGGGGAAAAACTGTTTTTT. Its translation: CASSLAGQGGEKLFF.

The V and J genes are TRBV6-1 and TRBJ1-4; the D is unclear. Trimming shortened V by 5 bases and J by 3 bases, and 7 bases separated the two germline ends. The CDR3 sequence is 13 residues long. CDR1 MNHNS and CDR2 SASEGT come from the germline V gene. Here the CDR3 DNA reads TGTGCCAGCAGTCCACGGCCTAATGAAAAACTGTTTTTT. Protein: CASSPRPNEKLFF.

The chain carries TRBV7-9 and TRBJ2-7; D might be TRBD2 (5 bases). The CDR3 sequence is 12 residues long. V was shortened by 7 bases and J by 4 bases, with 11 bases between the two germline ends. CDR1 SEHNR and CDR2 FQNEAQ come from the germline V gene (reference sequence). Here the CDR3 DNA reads TGTGCCAGCATCGGACGGGATTACGAGCAGTACTTC. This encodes CASIGRDYEQYF.

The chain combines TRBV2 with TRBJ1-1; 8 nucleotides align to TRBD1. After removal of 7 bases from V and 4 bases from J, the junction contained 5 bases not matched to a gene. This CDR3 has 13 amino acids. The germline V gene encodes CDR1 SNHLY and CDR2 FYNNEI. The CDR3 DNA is TGTGCCAGCAATGGACAGGGCGGCACTGAAGCTTTCTTT. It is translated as CASNGQGGTEAFF.

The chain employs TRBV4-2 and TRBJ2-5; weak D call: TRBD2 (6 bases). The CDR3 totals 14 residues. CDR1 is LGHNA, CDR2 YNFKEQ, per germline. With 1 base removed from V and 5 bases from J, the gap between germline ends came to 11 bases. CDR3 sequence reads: CASSQGGSGETQYF. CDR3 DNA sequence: TGTGCCAGCAGCCAAGGGGGTAGCGGCGAGACCCAGTACTTC.